The source of this TCR beta chain is a study of monozygotic twins with inflammatory bowel disease. One entry per CDR3 protein, without DNA, is what TCRdb gives after re-calling the 5' RACE reads. This table holds about 300,000 distinct CDR3 sequences. Whole-study results and caveats: IBD patients exhibited fewer clonotypes shared with other individuals than healthy twins, particularly with disease activity.

On this clonotype itself: Its antigen is not identified.

CDR3 length: 14 residues. This receptor was identified in a human donor with ulcerative colitis or Crohn's disease, or a healthy co-twin of an affected twin (not recorded which). V is TRBV12-3 or TRBV12-4 and J is TRBJ2-1; the D call of TRBD1 rests on TCRdb alone, since no DNA is present to check it. The sample was blood. CDR3 sequence reads: CASRIAGSHGEQFF.